The TCR beta chain under discussion was sequenced for a study of T-cell memory formation after mild COVID-19. Study details: Largely, the TCR clusters proved donor specific.

MiXCR was run by TCRdb on the 5' RACE reads, yielding one entry per CDR3 protein. The table has fewer than 60,000 distinct CDR3 sequences, about 27% seen once. This clonotype was picked up a small number of times. The germline V gene has CDR1 MNHNY and CDR2 SVGAGI (reference sequence). This CDR3 contains 14 residues. J gave up 3 bases and V 8 bases, and 3 bases lay outside the gene matches. This chain joins TRBV6-6 and TRBJ2-3; 12 bases fit TRBD1. This TCR was recovered from a man in his late teens or twenties who had mild COVID-19 (a few samples of this study predate the infection). Cell type and time point are not known. The sample comprised PBMCs or a T cell subset sorted from them (not recorded which). The CDR3: CASQGQGATDTQYF. In DNA, the CDR3 is TGTGCCAGCCAGGGACAGGGGGCGACAGATACGCAGTATTTT.